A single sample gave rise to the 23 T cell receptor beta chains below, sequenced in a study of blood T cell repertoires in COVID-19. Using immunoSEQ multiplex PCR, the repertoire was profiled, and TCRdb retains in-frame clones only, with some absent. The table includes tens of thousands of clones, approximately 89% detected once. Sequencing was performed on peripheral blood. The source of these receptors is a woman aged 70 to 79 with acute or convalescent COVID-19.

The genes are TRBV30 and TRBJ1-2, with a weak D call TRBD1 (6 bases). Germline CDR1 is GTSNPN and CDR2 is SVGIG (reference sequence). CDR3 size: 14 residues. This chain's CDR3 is CARTAWGPEYGYTF. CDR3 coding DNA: TGTGCGAGGACAGCCTGGGGTCCTGAATATGGCTACACCTTC.

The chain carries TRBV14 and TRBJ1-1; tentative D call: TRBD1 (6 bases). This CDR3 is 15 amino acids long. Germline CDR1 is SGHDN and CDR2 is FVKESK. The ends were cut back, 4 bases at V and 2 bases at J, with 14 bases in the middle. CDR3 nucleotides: TGTGCCAGCAGCCCTCATCAGGGGAGTAACACTGAAGCTTTCTTT. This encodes CASSPHQGSNTEAFF.

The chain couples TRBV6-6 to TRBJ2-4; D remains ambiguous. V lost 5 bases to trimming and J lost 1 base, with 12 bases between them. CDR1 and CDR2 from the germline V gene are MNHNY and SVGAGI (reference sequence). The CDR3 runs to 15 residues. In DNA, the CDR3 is TGTGCCAGCAGTCCCGAAATGAGGGCCAAAAACATTCAGTACTTC. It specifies CASSPEMRAKNIQYF.

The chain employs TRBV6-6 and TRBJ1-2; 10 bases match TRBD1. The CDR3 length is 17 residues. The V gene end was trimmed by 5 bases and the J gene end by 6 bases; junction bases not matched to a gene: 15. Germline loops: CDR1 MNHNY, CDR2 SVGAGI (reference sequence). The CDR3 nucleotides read TGTGCCAGCAGTCCGCCCCGGGACAGGGGACTCCGGGATGGCTACACCTTC. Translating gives CASSPPRDRGLRDGYTF.

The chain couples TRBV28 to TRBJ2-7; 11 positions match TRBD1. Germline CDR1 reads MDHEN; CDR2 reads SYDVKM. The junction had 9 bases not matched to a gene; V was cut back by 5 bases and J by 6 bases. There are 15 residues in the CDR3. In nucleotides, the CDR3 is TGTGCCAGCAGTCCTCACGGGACAGGGGGTTCCGAGCAGTACGTC. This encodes CASSPHGTGGSEQYV.

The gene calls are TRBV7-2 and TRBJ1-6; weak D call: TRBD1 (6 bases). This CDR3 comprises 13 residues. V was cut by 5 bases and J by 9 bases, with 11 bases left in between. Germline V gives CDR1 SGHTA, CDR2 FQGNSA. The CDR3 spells CASSPGTTSPLHF. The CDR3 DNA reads TGTGCCAGCAGCCCTGGGACAACTTCACCCCTCCACTTT. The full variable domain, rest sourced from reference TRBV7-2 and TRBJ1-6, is GAGVSQSPSNKVTEKGKDVELRCDPISGHTALYWYRQSLGQGLEFLIYFQGNSAPDKSGLPSDRFSAERTGGSVSTLTIQRTQQEDSAVYLCASSPGTTSPLHFGNGTRLTVT.

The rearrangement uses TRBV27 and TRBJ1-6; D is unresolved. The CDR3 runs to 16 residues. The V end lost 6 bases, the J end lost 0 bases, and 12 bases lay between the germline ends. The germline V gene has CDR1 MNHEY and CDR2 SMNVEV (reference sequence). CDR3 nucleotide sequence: TGTGCCAGCAGCTCATCGGGGAGCTCCTATAATTCACCCCTCCACTTT. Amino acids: CASSSSGSSYNSPLHF.

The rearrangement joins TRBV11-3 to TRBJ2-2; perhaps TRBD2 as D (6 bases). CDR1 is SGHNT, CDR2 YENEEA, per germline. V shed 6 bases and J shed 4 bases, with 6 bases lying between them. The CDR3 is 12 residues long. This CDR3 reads CASRGLTGELFF. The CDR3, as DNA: TGTGCCAGCAGGGGACTCACCGGGGAGCTGTTTTTT.

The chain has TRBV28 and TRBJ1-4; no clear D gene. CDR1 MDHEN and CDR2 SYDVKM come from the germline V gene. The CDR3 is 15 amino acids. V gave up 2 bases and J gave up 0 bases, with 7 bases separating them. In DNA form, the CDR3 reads TGTGCCAGCAGTTTAGAGGAGGCAACTAATGAAAAACTGTTTTTT. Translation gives CASSLEEATNEKLFF.

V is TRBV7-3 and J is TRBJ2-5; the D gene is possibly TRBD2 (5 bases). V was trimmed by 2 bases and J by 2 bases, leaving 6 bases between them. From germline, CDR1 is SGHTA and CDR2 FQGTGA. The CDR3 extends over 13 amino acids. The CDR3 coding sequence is TGTGCCAGCAGCTTATCGGGGCAAGAGACCCAGTACTTC. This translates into CASSLSGQETQYF.

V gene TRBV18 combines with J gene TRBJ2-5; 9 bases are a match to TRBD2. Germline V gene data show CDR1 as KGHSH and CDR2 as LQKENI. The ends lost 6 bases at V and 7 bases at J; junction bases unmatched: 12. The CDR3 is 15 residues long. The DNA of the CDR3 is TGTGCCAGCTCTCCAGCGGGAGGACCCTCTCGGACCCAGTACTTC. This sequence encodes CASSPAGGPSRTQYF.

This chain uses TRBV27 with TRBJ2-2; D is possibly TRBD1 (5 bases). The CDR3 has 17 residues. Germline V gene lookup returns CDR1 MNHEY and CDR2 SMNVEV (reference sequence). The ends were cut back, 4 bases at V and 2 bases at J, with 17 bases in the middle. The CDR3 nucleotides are TGTGCCAGCAGTTCAACAGGTTTCGTCTTCAACACCGGGGAGCTGTTTTTT. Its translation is CASSSTGFVFNTGELFF.

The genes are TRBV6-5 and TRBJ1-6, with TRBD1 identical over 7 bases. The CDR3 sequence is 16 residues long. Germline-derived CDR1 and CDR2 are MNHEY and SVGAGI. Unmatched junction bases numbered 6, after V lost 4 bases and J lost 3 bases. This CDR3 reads CASSSGQAIYNSPLHF. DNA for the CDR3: TGTGCCAGCAGTTCCGGACAGGCCATCTATAATTCACCCCTCCACTTT.

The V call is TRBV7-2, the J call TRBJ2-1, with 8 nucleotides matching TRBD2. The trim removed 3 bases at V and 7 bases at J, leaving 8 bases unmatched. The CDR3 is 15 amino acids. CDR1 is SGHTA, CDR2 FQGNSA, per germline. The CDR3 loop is CASSFPTSGVNEQFF. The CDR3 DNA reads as TGTGCCAGCAGCTTCCCAACTAGCGGAGTAAATGAGCAGTTCTTC.

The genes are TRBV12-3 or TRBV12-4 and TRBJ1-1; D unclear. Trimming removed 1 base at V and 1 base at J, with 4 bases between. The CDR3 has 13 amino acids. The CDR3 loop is CASSLGENTEAFF. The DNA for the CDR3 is TGTGCCAGCAGTTTAGGCGAGAACACTGAAGCTTTCTTT.

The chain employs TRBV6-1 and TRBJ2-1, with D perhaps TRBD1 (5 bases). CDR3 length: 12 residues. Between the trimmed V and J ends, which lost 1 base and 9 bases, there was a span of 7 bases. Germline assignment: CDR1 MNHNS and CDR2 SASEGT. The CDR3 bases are TGTGCCAGCAGTGAAGGCAGGGCTGAGCAGTTCTTC. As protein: CASSEGRAEQFF.

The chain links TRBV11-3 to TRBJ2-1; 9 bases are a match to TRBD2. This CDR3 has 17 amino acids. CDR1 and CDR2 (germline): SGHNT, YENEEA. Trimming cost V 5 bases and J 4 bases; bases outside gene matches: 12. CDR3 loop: CASSPWLASGDYNEQFF. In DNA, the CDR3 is TGTGCCAGCAGCCCATGGTTGGCTAGCGGGGATTACAATGAGCAGTTCTTC.

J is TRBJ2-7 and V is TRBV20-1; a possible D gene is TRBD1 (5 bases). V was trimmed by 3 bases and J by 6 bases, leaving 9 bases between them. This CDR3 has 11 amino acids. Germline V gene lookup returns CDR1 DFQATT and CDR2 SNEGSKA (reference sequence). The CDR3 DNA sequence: TGCAGTGCTAGTTCAGGGTTCGAGCAGTACGTC. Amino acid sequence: CSASSGFEQYV.

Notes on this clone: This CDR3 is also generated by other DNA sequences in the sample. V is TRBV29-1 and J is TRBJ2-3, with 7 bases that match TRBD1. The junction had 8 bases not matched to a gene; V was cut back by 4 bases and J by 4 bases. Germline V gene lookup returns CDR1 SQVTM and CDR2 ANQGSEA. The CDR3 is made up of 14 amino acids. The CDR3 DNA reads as TGCAGCGTTGGAGGAACAGGGGTTTCAGATACGCAGTATTTT. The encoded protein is CSVGGTGVSDTQYF.

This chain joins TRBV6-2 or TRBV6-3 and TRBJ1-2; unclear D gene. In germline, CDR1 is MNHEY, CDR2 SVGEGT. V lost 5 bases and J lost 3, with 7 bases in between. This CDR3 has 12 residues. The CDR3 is CASSPDYYGYTF. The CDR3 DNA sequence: TGTGCCAGCAGTCCGGACTACTATGGCTACACCTTC.

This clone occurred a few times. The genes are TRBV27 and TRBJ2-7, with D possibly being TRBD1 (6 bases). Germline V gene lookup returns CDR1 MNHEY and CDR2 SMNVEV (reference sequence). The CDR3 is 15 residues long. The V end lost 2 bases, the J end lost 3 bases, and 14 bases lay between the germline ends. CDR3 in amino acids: CASSLKQGQSYEQYV. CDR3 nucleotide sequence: TGTGCCAGCAGTTTAAAACAGGGTCAAAGCTACGAGCAGTACGTC.

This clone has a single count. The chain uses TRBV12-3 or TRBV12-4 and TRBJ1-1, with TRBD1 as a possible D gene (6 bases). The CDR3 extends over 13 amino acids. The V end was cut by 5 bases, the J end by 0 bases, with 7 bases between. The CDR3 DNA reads TGTGCCAGCAGTGGGACACTGAACACTGAAGCTTTCTTT. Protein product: CASSGTLNTEAFF.

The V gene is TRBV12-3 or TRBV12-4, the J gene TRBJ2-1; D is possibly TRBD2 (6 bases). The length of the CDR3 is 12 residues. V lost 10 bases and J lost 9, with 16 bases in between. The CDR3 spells CATTGGPTEQFF. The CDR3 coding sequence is TGTGCCACCACCGGAGGGCCCACTGAGCAGTTCTTC.